A selection of T cell receptor beta chains follows, all from one sample in a study of esophageal squamous cell carcinoma under preoperative chemotherapy. TCRdb used MiXCR to reprocess the PCR reads, holding one entry per CDR3 protein. This table holds approximately 30,000 distinct CDR3 sequences, around 50% found once. Sample collection was performed from a patient given preoperative chemotherapy. Receptors originate from a human donor with esophageal squamous cell carcinoma. The donor label of this sample is uncertain. Both conserved end residues are part of each CDR3. A D gene is named only where the DNA matches it firmly. Rows may omit the clone size; those that give it use once, few, many or a size class.

V gene	D gene	clone size	J gene	CDR3 DNA	CDR3 protein
TRBV6-1	TRBD1	-	TRBJ2-3	TGTGCCAGCAGTGGCCTACAGGGGGTTGCGTTTGCAGTAAGCACAGATACGCAGTATTTT	CASSGLQGVAFAVSTDTQYF
TRBV7-2	-	-	TRBJ2-1	TGTGCCAGCAGTTCGCCGACTGGACCTAATGAGCAGTTCTTC	CASSSPTGPNEQFF
TRBV6-4	TRBD1	-	TRBJ2-7	TGTGCCAGCAGTAAAAACGGACAGGGGGTTTACGAGCAGTACTTC	CASSKNGQGVYEQYF
TRBV7-2	-	-	TRBJ2-5	TGTGCCAGCAGCTTAGCGGGGCGGGGTGCCAAAAAGACCCAGTACTTC	CASSLAGRGAKKTQYF
TRBV7-2	TRBD2	-	TRBJ2-4	TGTGCCAGCAGGTTGGCCGGGGGGGGGGCCAAAGAGACTCAGTACTTC	CASRLAGGGAKETQYF
TRBV7-6	-	-	TRBJ2-5	TGTGCCAGCAGCTTAGACGGGCGCCAAACGACCCAGCATTTC	CASSLDGRQTTQHF
TRBV29-1	TRBD2	-	TRBJ2-3	TGCAGCGTTCTTGAAATAGCGGGAGGGCCAAGGGATACGCAGTATTTT	CSVLEIAGGPRDTQYF
TRBV7-2	-	few	TRBJ2-3	TGTGCCAGCAGCTTCCTACGGCTAAATACGCAGTATTTT	CASSFLRLNTQYF
TRBV7-2	TRBD1	once	TRBJ2-1	TGTGCCAGCAGCGTTGCGACAGGGGGCTACGATGAGCAGTTTTTT	CASSVATGGYDEQFF
TRBV6-4	TRBD2	few	TRBJ2-2	TGTGCCAGCAGTGAAGGAGCGGGAACCGAGCTGTTTTTT	CASSEGAGTELFF
TRBV7-9	TRBD2	medium-sized	TRBJ2-3	TGTGCCAGCAGCTTAAAGTCAGCGGGAGTAGGAGATACGCAGTATTTT	CASSLKSAGVGDTQYF
TRBV6-1	TRBD2	-	TRBJ2-3	TGTGCCAGCAGGACTAGCGGGGCAGATACGCAGTATTTT	CASRTSGADTQYF
TRBV7-2	-	-	TRBJ2-5	TGTGCCAGCACCGGACTCGGAGGGCGTGGCCCAGAGACCCAGTACTTC	CASTGLGGRGPETQYF
TRBV7-2	-	-	TRBJ2-3	TGTGCCAGCAGCCCACCGGGGCTGAGAGGCACAGATACGCAGTATTTT	CASSPPGLRGTDTQYF
TRBV27	TRBD2	many	TRBJ2-4	TGTGCCAGCAGACGAGCGGGGGGTAGACCCGCCAAAAACATTCAGTACTTC	CASRRAGGRPAKNIQYF
TRBV20-1	TRBD2	-	TRBJ2-7	TGCAGTGCTAGAGAAGCGGGAGGCAGCCTCTCCTACAATGAGCAGTACTTC	CSAREAGGSLSYNEQYF
TRBV7-3	-	-	TRBJ2-5	TGTGCCAGCAGCGCGGGGCCCGGGGGCGGGGACCAAGACACCCAGTACTTC	CASSAGPGGGDQDTQYF
TRBV7-8	-	many	TRBJ2-2	TGTGCCAGCAGCTTAATTGAGTTTACCGGGGAGCTGTTTTTT	CASSLIEFTGELFF
TRBV5-1	-	-	TRBJ2-1	TGCGCCAGCAGCTTGGGGGGGAGTGAGCAGTTCTTC	CASSLGGSEQFF
TRBV11-1	-	-	TRBJ2-4	TGCCGCGTCACGGGGCGGTGTGCCAAAGACATTCAGTACTTT	CRVTGRCAKDIQYF
TRBV12-5	TRBD1	-	TRBJ2-1	TGTGCTAGTGGTTCCGCCAGGGGGCGCATGGATGAGCAGTTCTTC	CASGSARGRMDEQFF
TRBV6-5	TRBD1	few	TRBJ2-1	TGTGCCAGCAGTTACTCGTCTGGGACAGGGAGGTACAATGAGCAGTTCTTC	CASSYSSGTGRYNEQFF
TRBV7-2	TRBD1	-	TRBJ2-1	TGTGCCAGCAGGTCCACAGGGGGCGCGAAGACCCAGTTCTTC	CASRSTGGAKTQFF
TRBV12-5	-	medium-sized	TRBJ2-7	TGTGCTAGTGGTTTGCCTATAGGAGGTGGGTACGAGCAGTACTTC	CASGLPIGGGYEQYF
TRBV7-2	-	-	TRBJ2-2	TGTGCCAGCAGCTTAGGAGGATACACCGAGGCGCAGTTTTTT	CASSLGGYTEAQFF
TRBV7-2	-	-	TRBJ2-4	TGTGCCAGCAGCGGAGGGCGCAGGGGAAACCGAGACACCCAGTACTTC	CASSGGRRGNRDTQYF
TRBV7-3	-	-	TRBJ2-3	TGTGCGGGCGGCGGGGGCCGGGACCAAGATACCCAGTATTTC	CAGGGGRDQDTQYF
TRBV6-1	TRBD1	-	TRBJ2-1	TGTGCCAGCAGTGTTTCAGGGACAGGGGAAAAGACCCAGTTCTTC	CASSVSGTGEKTQFF
TRBV11-2	TRBD1	-	TRBJ2-7	TGTGCCAGCAGCCGCACTCGGGACAGGGGGATCGAGCAGTACTTC	CASSRTRDRGIEQYF
TRBV6-5	TRBD1	few	TRBJ1-6	TGTGCCAGCAGTTACAGGGGGCAGGGATCACCCCTCCACTTT	CASSYRGQGSPLHF
TRBV7-2	-	-	TRBJ2-5	TGTGCCGGGAGCCGTGATGAAGGGGCCCAGTACTTC	CAGSRDEGAQYF
TRBV7-2	-	-	TRBJ2-3	TGTGCCAGCGGGTATCCGGGCGCGCCGACAGAGACGCAGTATTTT	CASGYPGAPTETQYF
TRBV7-2	-	-	TRBJ2-3	TGTGCCAGCAGCTCCAGGGTTAAGGCGCAAGAGACGCAGTATTTT	CASSSRVKAQETQYF
TRBV7-2	-	-	TRBJ2-5	TGTGCCAGCGGGGGGGGCGGGGGCGGAGACGGAGAGACCCAGTACTTC	CASGGGGGGDGETQYF
TRBV7-2	-	-	TRBJ2-4	TGTGCCGGGGGCCGTGACCAAGGGGGTCAGTACTTC	CAGGRDQGGQYF
TRBV6-1	-	many	TRBJ2-7	TGTGCCAGCAGTGGGGGGTCCTACGAGCAGTACTTC	CASSGGSYEQYF
TRBV7-2	-	-	TRBJ2-4	TGCCGCGGCACGGGGCGGCGAGCCAAAAACACGCAGTATTTC	CRGTGRRAKNTQYF
TRBV7-9	TRBD1	-	TRBJ2-2	TGTGCCAGCAGCTTACCCGGGGCAGACAACACAGGGGAGCAGTTTTTT	CASSLPGADNTGEQFF
TRBV15	-	-	TRBJ2-5	TGTGCCAGCGCCGGGGCCCAGGAGACGCAGTACTTT	CASAGAQETQYF
TRBV4-1	TRBD1	-	TRBJ1-2	TGCGCCAGCAGCCAAGAGGACAGGGGGTATGGCTACACCTTC	CASSQEDRGYGYTF
TRBV7-9	-	many	TRBJ2-3	TGTGCCAGCGGATCCTTGGGGACAGATACGCAGTATTTT	CASGSLGTDTQYF
TRBV7-2	-	few	TRBJ2-5	TGTGCCAGCAGGGCGCAGGGGGGGAGTGGGACAGATACGCAGTACTTC	CASRAQGGSGTDTQYF
TRBV6-6	TRBD1	many	TRBJ2-1	TGTGCCAGCAGGGGACAGGGGGCGTCTGAGCAGTTCTTC	CASRGQGASEQFF
TRBV12-3/TRBV12-4	-	medium-sized	TRBJ2-1	TGTGCCAGCAGTTTGAGTCAGCAAAACAATGAGCAGTTCTTC	CASSLSQQNNEQFF
TRBV7-2	-	few	TRBJ2-5	TGTGCCAGCAGCAGATGGGACTCAGGGACCCAGTACTTC	CASSRWDSGTQYF
TRBV7-8	-	many	TRBJ2-5	TGTGCCAGCGCCAGGGGCCAGTATGAGCAGTACTTC	CASARGQYEQYF
TRBV5-4	TRBD1	few	TRBJ2-7	TGTGCCAGCAGCTTGGAACAGGGGAAGCCCTACGAGCAGTACTTC	CASSLEQGKPYEQYF
TRBV10-3	-	-	TRBJ2-2	TGTGCCATCAGTCCCCAGGGCAACACCGGGGAGCTGTTTTTT	CAISPQGNTGELFF
TRBV7-9	-	few	TRBJ2-5	TGTGCCAGCAGCCACTATACAGGCCAGGGAGAGACCCAGTACTTC	CASSHYTGQGETQYF
TRBV6-1	-	once	TRBJ2-3	TGTGCCAGCAACTCCTTGCGCGGTGGCGAAGATACGCAGTATTTC	CASNSLRGGEDTQYF
TRBV28	-	-	TRBJ2-3	TGTGCCAGCGGTTTCGAGGCTGTGAACACCGATGAGCAGTATTTT	CASGFEAVNTDEQYF
TRBV6-5	-	once	TRBJ2-3	TGTGCGAGCAGTTACTCGGCGGGGTGGGCCGAAGATATTCAGTATTTC	CASSYSAGWAEDIQYF
TRBV6-5	-	-	TRBJ2-5	TGTGCCAGCAGTTACTCGGGGCTGGGGGTAGAGACCCAGCACTTC	CASSYSGLGVETQHF
TRBV7-2	-	-	TRBJ2-7	TGTGCCAGCAGCTTTTGGAATTCCTACGAGCAGTACTTC	CASSFWNSYEQYF
TRBV5-6	-	many	TRBJ2-1	TGTGCCAGCAGCGGCGCCCGGGGGTCCTACAATGAGCAGTTCTTC	CASSGARGSYNEQFF
TRBV12-3/TRBV12-4	TRBD2	many	TRBJ2-2	TGTGCCAGCAGTTCCTCGGGACTAGCGGGAGGCGTGGAGCTGTTTTTT	CASSSSGLAGGVELFF
TRBV19	TRBD1	many	TRBJ2-1	TGTGCCAGTATGCAGGGGGCGCCCTATGAGCAGTTCTTC	CASMQGAPYEQFF